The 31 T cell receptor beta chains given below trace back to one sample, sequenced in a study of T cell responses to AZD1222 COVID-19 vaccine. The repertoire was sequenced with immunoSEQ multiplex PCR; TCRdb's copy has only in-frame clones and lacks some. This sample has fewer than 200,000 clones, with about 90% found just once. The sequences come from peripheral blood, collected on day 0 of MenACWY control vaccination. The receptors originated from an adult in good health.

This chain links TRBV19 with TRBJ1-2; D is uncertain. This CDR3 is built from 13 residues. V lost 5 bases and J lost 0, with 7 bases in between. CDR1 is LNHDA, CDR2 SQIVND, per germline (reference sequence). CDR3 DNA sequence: TGTGCCAGTAGTCCGATACCTAACTATGGCTACACCTTC. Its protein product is CASSPIPNYGYTF. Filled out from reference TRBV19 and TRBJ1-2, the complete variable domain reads DGGITQSPKYLFRKEGQNVTLSCEQNLNHDAMYWYRQDPGQGLRLIYYSQIVNDFQKGDIAEGYSVSREKKESFPLTVTSAQKNPTAFYLCASSPIPNYGYTFGSGTRLTVV.

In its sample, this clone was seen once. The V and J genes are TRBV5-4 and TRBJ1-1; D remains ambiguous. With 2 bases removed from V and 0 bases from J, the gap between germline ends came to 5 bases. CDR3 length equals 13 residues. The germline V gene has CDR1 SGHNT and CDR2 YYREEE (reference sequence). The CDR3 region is CASSFTMNTEAFF. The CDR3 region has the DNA TGTGCCAGCAGCTTCACAATGAACACTGAAGCTTTCTTT.

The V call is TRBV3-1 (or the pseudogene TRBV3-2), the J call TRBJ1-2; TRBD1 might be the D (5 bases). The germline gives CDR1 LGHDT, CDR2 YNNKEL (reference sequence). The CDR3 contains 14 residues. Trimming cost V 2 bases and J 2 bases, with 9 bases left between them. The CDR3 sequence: CASSQPGRNYGYTF. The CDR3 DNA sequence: TGTGCCAGCAGCCAACCGGGACGGAACTATGGCTACACCTTC.

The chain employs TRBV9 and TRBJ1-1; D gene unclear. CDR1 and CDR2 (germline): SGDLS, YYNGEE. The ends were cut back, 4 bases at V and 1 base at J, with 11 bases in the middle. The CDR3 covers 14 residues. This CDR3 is CASSSRKENTEAFF. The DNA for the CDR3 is TGTGCCAGCAGCTCTCGGAAGGAGAACACTGAAGCTTTCTTT.

CDR3: CASSLRWEVTYEQYF. The CDR3 DNA sequence: TGTGCCAGCAGTTTACGGTGGGAGGTTACCTACGAGCAGTACTTC. The V and J genes are TRBV28 and TRBJ2-7; maybe TRBD2 (6 bases). The V end lost 2 bases, the J end lost 2 bases, and 13 bases lay between the germline ends. CDR3 length: 15 residues. CDR1 and CDR2 from the germline V gene are MDHEN and SYDVKM.

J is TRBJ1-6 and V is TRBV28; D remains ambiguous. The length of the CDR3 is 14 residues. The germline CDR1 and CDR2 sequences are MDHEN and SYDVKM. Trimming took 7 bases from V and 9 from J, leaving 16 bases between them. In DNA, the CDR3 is TGTGCCAGCACCCGGCCCAACCCATCTTCACCCCTCCACTTT. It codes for CASTRPNPSSPLHF.

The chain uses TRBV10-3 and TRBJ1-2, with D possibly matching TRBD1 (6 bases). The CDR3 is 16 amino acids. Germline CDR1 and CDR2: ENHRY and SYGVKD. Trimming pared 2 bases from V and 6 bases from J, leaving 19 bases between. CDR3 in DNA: TGTGCCATCAGTGAGCCCAGCAGGGGAGCGGGAGATGGCTACACCTTC. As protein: CAISEPSRGAGDGYTF.

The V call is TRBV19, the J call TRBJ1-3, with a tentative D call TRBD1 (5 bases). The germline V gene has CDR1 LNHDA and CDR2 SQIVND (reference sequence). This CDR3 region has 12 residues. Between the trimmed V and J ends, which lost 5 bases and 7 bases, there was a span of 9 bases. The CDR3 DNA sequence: TGTGCCAGTAGTTGGGACGGGAACACCATATATTTT. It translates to CASSWDGNTIYF.

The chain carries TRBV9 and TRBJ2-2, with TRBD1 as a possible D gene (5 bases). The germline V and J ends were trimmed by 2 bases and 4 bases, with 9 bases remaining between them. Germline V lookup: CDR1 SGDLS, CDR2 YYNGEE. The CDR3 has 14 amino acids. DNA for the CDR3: TGTGCCAGCAGCGTCCTCCAGGGCACCGGGGAGCTGTTTTTT. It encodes CASSVLQGTGELFF.

CDR3 in DNA: TGTGCCACCAGTGACATCGGGGTAGCGGGAGGGAGGTCGGACAATGAGCAGTTCTTC. Protein product: CATSDIGVAGGRSDNEQFF. V is TRBV24-1 and J is TRBJ2-1, with 11 nucleotides matching TRBD2. V lost 4 bases, J lost 5 bases, and 15 bases stayed unmatched. Germline V gives CDR1 KGHDR, CDR2 SFDVKD. The CDR3 length is 19 residues.

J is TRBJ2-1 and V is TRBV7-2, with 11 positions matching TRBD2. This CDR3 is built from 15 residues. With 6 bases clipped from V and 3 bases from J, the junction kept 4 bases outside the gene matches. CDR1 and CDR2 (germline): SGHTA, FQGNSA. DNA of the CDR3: TGTGCCAGCAGACTAGCGGGAGAAATCTACAATGAGCAGTTCTTC. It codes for CASRLAGEIYNEQFF. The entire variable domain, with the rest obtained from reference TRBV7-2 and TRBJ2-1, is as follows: GAGVSQSPSNKVTEKGKDVELRCDPISGHTALYWYRQSLGQGLEFLIYFQGNSAPDKSGLPSDRFSAERTGGSVSTLTIQRTQQEDSAVYLCASRLAGEIYNEQFFGPGTRLTVL.

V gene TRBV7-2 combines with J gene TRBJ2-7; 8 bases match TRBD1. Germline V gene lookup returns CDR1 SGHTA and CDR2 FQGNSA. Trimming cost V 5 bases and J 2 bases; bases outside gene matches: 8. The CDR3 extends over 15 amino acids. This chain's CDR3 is CASSPMDRATYEQYF. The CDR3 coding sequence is TGTGCCAGCAGCCCGATGGACAGGGCCACCTACGAGCAGTACTTC.

CDR3 amino acids: CASSKGQGYEQYF. CDR3 nucleotides: TGTGCCAGCAGTAAGGGACAGGGCTACGAGCAGTACTTC. The chain links TRBV12-3 or TRBV12-4 to TRBJ2-7, with TRBD1 matching 9 bases. The CDR3 consists of 13 residues. J gave up 3 bases and V 5 bases, and 2 bases lay outside the gene matches.

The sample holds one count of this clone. CDR3 residues: CASSPYEQYF. CDR3 in DNA: TGTGCCAGCAGCCCCTACGAGCAGTACTTC. The gene calls are TRBV7-4 and TRBJ2-7; D gene uncertain. The CDR3 is made up of 10 amino acids. Germline CDR1 is SGHVT and CDR2 is SQSDAQ. Trimming took off 5 bases at V and 2 bases at J, with 1 base between the two ends.

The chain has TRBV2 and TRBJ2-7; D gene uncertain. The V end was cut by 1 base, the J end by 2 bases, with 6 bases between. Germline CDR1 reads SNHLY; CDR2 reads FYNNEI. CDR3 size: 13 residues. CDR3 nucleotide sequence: TGTGCCAGCAGTGAAGGGGTCCCCTACGAGCAGTACTTC. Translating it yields CASSEGVPYEQYF.

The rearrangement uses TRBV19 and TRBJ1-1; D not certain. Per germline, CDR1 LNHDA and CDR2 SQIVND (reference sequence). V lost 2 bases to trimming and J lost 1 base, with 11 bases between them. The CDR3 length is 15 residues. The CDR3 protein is CASSISKTWNTEAFF. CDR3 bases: TGTGCCAGTAGTATATCCAAGACTTGGAACACTGAAGCTTTCTTT. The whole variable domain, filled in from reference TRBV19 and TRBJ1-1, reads DGGITQSPKYLFRKEGQNVTLSCEQNLNHDAMYWYRQDPGQGLRLIYYSQIVNDFQKGDIAEGYSVSREKKESFPLTVTSAQKNPTAFYLCASSISKTWNTEAFFGQGTRLTVV.

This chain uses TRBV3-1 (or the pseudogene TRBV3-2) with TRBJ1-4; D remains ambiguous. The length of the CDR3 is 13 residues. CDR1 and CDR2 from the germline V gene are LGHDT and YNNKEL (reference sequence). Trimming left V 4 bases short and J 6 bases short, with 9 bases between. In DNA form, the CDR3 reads TGTGCCAGCAGCCTAAGGGTAGATGAAAAACTGTTTTTT. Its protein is CASSLRVDEKLFF.

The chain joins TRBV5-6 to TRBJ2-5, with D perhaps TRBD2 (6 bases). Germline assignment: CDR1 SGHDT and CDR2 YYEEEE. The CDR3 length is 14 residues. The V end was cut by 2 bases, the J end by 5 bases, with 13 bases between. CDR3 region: CASSFSRRAETQYF. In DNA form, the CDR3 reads TGTGCCAGCAGCTTCTCTAGGAGGGCGGAGACCCAGTACTTC.

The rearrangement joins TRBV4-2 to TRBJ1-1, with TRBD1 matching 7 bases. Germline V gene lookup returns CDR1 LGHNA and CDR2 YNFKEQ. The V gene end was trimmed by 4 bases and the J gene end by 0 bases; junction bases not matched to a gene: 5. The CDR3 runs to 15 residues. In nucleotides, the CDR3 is TGTGCCAGCAGCCTTCAAGGGACAGTGAACACTGAAGCTTTCTTT. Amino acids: CASSLQGTVNTEAFF.

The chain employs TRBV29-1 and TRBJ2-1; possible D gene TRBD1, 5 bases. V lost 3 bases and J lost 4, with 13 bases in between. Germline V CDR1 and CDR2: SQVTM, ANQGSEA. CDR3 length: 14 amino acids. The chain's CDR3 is CSVEVQVVYNEQFF. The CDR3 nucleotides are TGCAGCGTTGAGGTACAGGTCGTATACAATGAGCAGTTCTTC.

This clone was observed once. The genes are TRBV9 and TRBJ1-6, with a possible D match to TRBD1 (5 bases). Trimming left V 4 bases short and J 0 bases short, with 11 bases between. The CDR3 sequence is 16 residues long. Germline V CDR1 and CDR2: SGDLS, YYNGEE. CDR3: CASSSGTSSYNSPLHF. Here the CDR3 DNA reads TGTGCCAGCAGCTCGGGGACCAGCTCCTATAATTCACCCCTCCACTTT.

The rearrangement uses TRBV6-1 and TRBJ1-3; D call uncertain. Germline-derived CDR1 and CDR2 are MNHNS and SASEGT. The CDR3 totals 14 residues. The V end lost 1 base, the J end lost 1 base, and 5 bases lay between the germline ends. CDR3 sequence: CASSEGGSGNTIYF. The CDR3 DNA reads TGTGCCAGCAGTGAAGGGGGATCTGGAAACACCATATATTTT.

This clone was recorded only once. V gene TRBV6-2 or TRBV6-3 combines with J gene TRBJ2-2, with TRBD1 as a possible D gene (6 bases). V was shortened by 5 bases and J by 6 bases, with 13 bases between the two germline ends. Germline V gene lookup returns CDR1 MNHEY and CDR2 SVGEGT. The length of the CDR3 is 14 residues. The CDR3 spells CASSAQGWAGELFF. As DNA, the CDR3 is TGTGCCAGCAGTGCACAGGGTTGGGCCGGGGAGCTGTTTTTT.

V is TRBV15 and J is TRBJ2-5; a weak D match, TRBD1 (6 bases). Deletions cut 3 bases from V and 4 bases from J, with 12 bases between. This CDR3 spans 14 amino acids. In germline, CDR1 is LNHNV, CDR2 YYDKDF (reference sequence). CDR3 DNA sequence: TGTGCCACCAGCAGCGAACAGGGACGAGAGACCCAGTACTTC. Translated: CATSSEQGRETQYF.

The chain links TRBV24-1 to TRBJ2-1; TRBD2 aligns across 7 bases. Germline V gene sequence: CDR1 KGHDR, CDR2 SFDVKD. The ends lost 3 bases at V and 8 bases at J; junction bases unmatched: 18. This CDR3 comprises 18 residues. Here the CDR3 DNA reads TGTGCCACCAGTGATCCTAAAGGGGCTAGCGGCCCAGACCATGAGCAGTTCTTC. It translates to CATSDPKGASGPDHEQFF.

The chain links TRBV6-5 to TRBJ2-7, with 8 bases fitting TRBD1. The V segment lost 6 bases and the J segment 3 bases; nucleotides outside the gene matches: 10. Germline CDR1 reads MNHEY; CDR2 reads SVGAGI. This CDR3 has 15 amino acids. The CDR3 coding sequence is TGTGCCAGCAGCCTGGGGACAGGTAGCGGCTACGAGCAGTACTTC. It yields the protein CASSLGTGSGYEQYF.

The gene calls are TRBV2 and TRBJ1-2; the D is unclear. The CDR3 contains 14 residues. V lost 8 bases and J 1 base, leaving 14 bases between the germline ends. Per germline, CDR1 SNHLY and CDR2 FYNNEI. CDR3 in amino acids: CASSDTAVNYGYTF. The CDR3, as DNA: TGTGCCAGCTCAGACACCGCTGTTAACTATGGCTACACCTTC.

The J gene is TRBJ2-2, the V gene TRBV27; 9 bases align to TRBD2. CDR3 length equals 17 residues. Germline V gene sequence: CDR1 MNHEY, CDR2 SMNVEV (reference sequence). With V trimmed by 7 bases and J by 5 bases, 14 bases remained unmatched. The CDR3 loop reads CASKEGLASFGTGELFF. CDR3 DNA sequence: TGTGCCAGCAAGGAAGGACTAGCGTCCTTCGGGACCGGGGAGCTGTTTTTT.

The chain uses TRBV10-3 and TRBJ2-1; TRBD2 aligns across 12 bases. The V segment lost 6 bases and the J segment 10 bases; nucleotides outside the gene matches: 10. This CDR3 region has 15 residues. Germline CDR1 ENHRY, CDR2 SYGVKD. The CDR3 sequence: CAIRNLAGGTGEQFF. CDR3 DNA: TGTGCCATCAGGAACCTAGCGGGAGGGACAGGGGAGCAGTTCTTC.

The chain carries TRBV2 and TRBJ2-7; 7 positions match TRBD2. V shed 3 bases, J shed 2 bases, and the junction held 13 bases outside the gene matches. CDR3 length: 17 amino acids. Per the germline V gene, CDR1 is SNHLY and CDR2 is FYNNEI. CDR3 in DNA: TGTGCCAGCAGTGAGTATCCCGGGACTACATTCCCCTACGAGCAGTACTTC. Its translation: CASSEYPGTTFPYEQYF.

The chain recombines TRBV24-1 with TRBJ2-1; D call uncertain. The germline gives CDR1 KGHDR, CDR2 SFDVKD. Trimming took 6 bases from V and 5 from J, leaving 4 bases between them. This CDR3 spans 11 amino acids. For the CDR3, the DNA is TGTGCCACCAGTTGGGACAATGAGCAGTTCTTC. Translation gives CATSWDNEQFF.